A selection of T cell receptor beta chains follows, all from one sample in a study of beta chain features in type 1 diabetes. Sequenced by immunoSEQ multiplex PCR; TCRdb stores in-frame clones only, minus some. Here the sample spans 600,000 to 650,000 clones, less than 20% being singletons. The sample taken for sequencing was naive CD4+ T cells from blood. These receptor sequences come from a man between 18 and 35 years old in good health. CDR3s include the opening cysteine and the closing phenylalanine or tryptophan. The order of the fields is clone size, D gene, V gene, J gene, CDR3 protein, CDR3 DNA. The D gene is left open where the match is weak. Size is stated for part of the rows, as once, few or many counts, or as a class when the clone is expanded.

few,TRBD1,TRBV7-8,TRBJ1-1,CASSLVGTGRMNTEAFF,TGTGCCAGCAGCTTAGTCGGGACAGGTAGGATGAACACTGAAGCTTTCTTT
few,.,TRBV27,TRBJ1-5,CASSSRLRNQPQHF,TGTGCCAGCAGTTCCCGCTTACGTAATCAGCCCCAGCATTTT
few,.,TRBV28,TRBJ2-2,CASSSASLNTGELFF,TGTGCCAGCAGTTCGGCCAGCTTGAACACCGGGGAGCTGTTTTTT
many,.,TRBV14,TRBJ2-1,CASSQAARREWYNEQFF,TGTGCCAGCAGCCAAGCGGCCAGGAGGGAGTGGTACAATGAGCAGTTCTTC
few,TRBD2,TRBV11-3,TRBJ2-1,CASSLEAGAYNEQFF,TGTGCCAGCAGCTTAGAAGCGGGGGCGTACAATGAGCAGTTCTTC
few,TRBD2,TRBV7-9,TRBJ2-3,CASSTGSAGGTDTQYF,TGTGCCAGCAGCACCGGCTCGGCGGGAGGCACAGATACGCAGTATTTT
few,TRBD2,TRBV2,TRBJ2-1,CASRPGAGPYNEQFF,TGTGCCAGCCGCCCCGGAGCGGGACCTTACAATGAGCAGTTCTTC
few,.,TRBV6-4,TRBJ2-1,CASSDSGRGWGQFF,TGTGCCAGCAGTGACTCTGGCAGGGGCTGGGGGCAGTTCTTC
.,.,TRBV10-3,TRBJ1-4,CAISEQQNEKLFF,TGTGCCATCAGTGAACAGCAAAATGAAAAACTGTTTTTT
few,.,TRBV6-5,TRBJ2-7,CASSRTGSSYEQYF,TGTGCCAGCAGCCGGACGGGGAGCTCCTACGAGCAGTACTTC
.,.,TRBV5-5,TRBJ2-1,CASSFSPDGEQFF,TGTGCCAGCAGCTTTTCCCCAGATGGAGAGCAGTTCTTC
few,.,TRBV6-4,TRBJ1-6,CASSENREGSPLHF,TGTGCCAGCAGTGAAAACAGGGAAGGTTCACCCCTCCACTTT
few,.,TRBV6-6,TRBJ1-5,CASSYLRGGRQPQHF,TGTGCCAGCAGTTACCTGAGGGGAGGGAGGCAGCCCCAGCATTTT
.,.,TRBV4-3,TRBJ1-2,CASSQDTALGAGYTF,TGCGCCAGCAGCCAAGATACAGCTTTAGGGGCTGGCTACACCTTC
.,.,TRBV18,TRBJ2-7,CASSRQGYEQYF,TGTGCCAGCTCACGCCAGGGGTACGAGCAGTACTTC
.,TRBD1,TRBV4-1,TRBJ2-3,CASSLPGTAITKQYF,TGCGCCAGCAGCCTCCCGGGGACAGCGATTACTAAGCAGTATTTT
.,.,TRBV5-4,TRBJ2-1,CASSLAIEQFF,TGTGCCAGCAGCTTGGCGATAGAGCAGTTCTTC
.,.,TRBV5-1,TRBJ2-1,CASSLSPGVYNEQFF,TGCGCCAGCAGCTTGTCCCCGGGGGTGTACAATGAGCAGTTCTTC
.,.,TRBV6-1,TRBJ2-2,CASSFLNTGELFF,TGTGCCAGCAGCTTCTTGAACACCGGGGAGCTGTTTTTT
few,.,TRBV25-1,TRBJ2-2,CASSEPQGIGELFF,TGTGCCAGCAGTGAACCCCAGGGGATCGGGGAGCTGTTTTTT
.,TRBD1,TRBV6-5,TRBJ2-3,CASSSPGQGTDTQYF,TGTGCCAGCAGTTCACCGGGACAGGGCACAGATACGCAGTATTTT
few,.,TRBV28,TRBJ2-4,CASSWAGLGGKNIQYF,TGTGCCAGCAGTTGGGCGGGACTTGGAGGCAAAAACATTCAGTACTTC
once,.,TRBV6-1,TRBJ1-2,CASSETGRGYGYTF,TGTGCCAGCAGTGAAACAGGGAGGGGCTATGGCTACACCTTC
many,.,TRBV4-3,TRBJ2-7,CASSHLQGGSSYEQYF,TGCGCCAGCAGCCACCTCCAGGGCGGAAGCTCCTACGAGCAGTACTTC
.,.,TRBV27,TRBJ1-1,CASTLYGAGNTEAFF,TGTGCCAGCACCCTCTACGGTGCAGGAAACACTGAAGCTTTCTTT
few,.,TRBV7-7,TRBJ1-5,CASSLGVDRRVFSNQPQHF,TGTGCTAGCAGCTTAGGGGTCGACAGGAGGGTTTTTAGCAATCAGCCCCAGCATTTT
.,TRBD1,TRBV7-9,TRBJ1-5,CASSPDRFGGQPQHF,TGTGCCAGCAGCCCGGACAGGTTCGGTGGTCAGCCCCAGCATTTT
few,.,TRBV30,TRBJ1-3,CAWSLRLNTIYF,TGTGCCTGGAGCCTGAGGTTAAACACCATATATTTT
.,.,TRBV7-7,TRBJ2-1,CASSSRQESEQFF,TGTGCTAGCAGCTCACGACAGGAGAGTGAGCAGTTCTTC
.,.,TRBV11-2,TRBJ1-1,CASSPQGINTEAFF,TGTGCCAGCAGCCCTCAGGGGATTAACACTGAAGCTTTCTTT
.,.,TRBV2,TRBJ1-5,CASSENQPQHF,TGTGCCAGCAGTGAGAATCAGCCCCAGCATTTT
few,.,TRBV7-2,TRBJ2-7,CASSLVRGTEQYF,TGTGCCAGCAGCTTAGTAAGAGGGACTGAGCAGTACTTC
few,.,TRBV5-1,TRBJ1-4,CASGVGRTLATNEKLFF,TGCGCCAGCGGAGTGGGACGGACACTTGCAACTAATGAAAAACTGTTTTTT
few,.,TRBV21-1,TRBJ1-4,CASSKDYTGAINEKLFF,TGTGCCAGCAGCAAAGATTACACAGGGGCGATTAATGAAAAACTGTTTTTT
.,.,TRBV20-1,TRBJ1-1,CRGVGGTEAFF,TGCAGAGGGGTAGGGGGCACTGAAGCTTTCTTT
few,TRBD1,TRBV27,TRBJ1-1,CASSRDRVYSMNTEAFF,TGTGCCAGCAGTCGAGACAGGGTATACTCAATGAACACTGAAGCTTTCTTT
.,.,TRBV10-2,TRBJ2-7,CASSEFGPKAEQYF,TGCGCCAGCAGTGAATTCGGCCCCAAGGCGGAGCAGTACTTC
once,TRBD2,TRBV27,TRBJ2-5,CASSLAPWGTSGSGETQYF,TGTGCCAGCAGTTTAGCCCCATGGGGGACTAGCGGGAGCGGGGAGACCCAGTACTTC
.,.,TRBV10-3,TRBJ2-3,CAISGTGKSDTQYF,TGTGCCATCAGTGGAACAGGGAAGTCAGATACGCAGTATTTT
.,TRBD1,TRBV5-4,TRBJ1-2,CASSLGTGDGYTF,TGTGCCAGCAGCCTCGGGACAGGGGATGGCTACACCTTC